One sample yielded the 3 T cell receptor beta chains listed below, sequenced in a study of cytomegalovirus exposure and HLA in healthy donors. PCR used 60 Vbeta primers and 13 Jbeta primers. Sequencing was performed with immunoSEQ multiplex PCR; in TCRdb, only in-frame clones are kept and a portion is missing. The profile covers about 140,000 clones, with roughly three fifths appearing a single time and about 2.6% taken by the ten largest. Source material: PBMCs. These receptors originate from a woman aged 40 to 50 in good health and CMV-seronegative.

This rearrangement joins TRBV28 to TRBJ1-2, with a possible D match to TRBD1 (5 bases). Germline lookup yields CDR1 MDHEN and CDR2 SYDVKM. The CDR3 is 17 amino acids. Trimming left V 6 bases short and J 4 bases short, with 24 bases between. CDR3 DNA sequence: TGTGCCAGCAGCCCCTCCCGGGGGTACTACCGGAGCTATGGCTACACCTTC. Protein: CASSPSRGYYRSYGYTF.

The V and J genes are TRBV29-1 and TRBJ2-7; D may be TRBD2 (6 bases). Between the trimmed V and J ends, which lost 4 bases and 1 base, there was a span of 11 bases. CDR1 SQVTM and CDR2 ANQGSEA come from the germline V gene. The CDR3 is 13 residues long. CDR3 nucleotides: TGCAGCGTTGTGGGACTTGGTTCCTACGAGCAGTACTTC. Protein: CSVVGLGSYEQYF.

This clone has just a few counts. The V call is TRBV4-2, the J call TRBJ2-1; TRBD2 agrees at 8 bases. CDR1 LGHNA and CDR2 YNFKEQ come from the germline V gene. The ends lost 3 bases at V and 9 bases at J; junction bases unmatched: 10. The CDR3 is 15 residues long. CDR3 region: CASSQAQRGIGEQFF. In DNA form, the CDR3 reads TGTGCCAGCAGCCAGGCCCAGCGGGGGATAGGTGAGCAGTTCTTC.